This entry lists 7 T cell receptor beta chains sequenced from one sample in a study of shared clonotypes between healthy human individuals. Here immunoSEQ multiplex PCR was the method, and the copy in TCRdb shows in-frame clones only, minus some. The sample has about 1.9 million clones; roughly 93% are singletons. Naive CD8 isolation took CD45RO-negative cells positively selected for CCR7 and excluded terminally differentiated effector memory CD45RA+ cells. The specimen sequenced was naive CD8+ T cells from PBMCs. All receptors derive from a man younger than 35 in good health. Some clones in this sample may be carry-over from other donors' samples.

The J gene is TRBJ1-1, the V gene TRBV18; D perhaps matches TRBD1 (6 bases). The CDR3 extends over 14 amino acids. CDR1 is KGHSH and CDR2 is LQKENI in the germline V gene. The V end lost 2 bases, the J end lost 3 bases, and 10 bases lay between the germline ends. CDR3 sequence reads: CASSPGGTDTEAFF. The DNA for the CDR3 is TGTGCCAGCTCACCAGGGGGCACGGACACTGAAGCTTTCTTT. Complete variable domain (other parts from reference TRBV18 and TRBJ1-1): NAGVMQNPRHLVRRRGQEARLRCSPMKGHSHVYWYRQLPEEGLKFMVYLQKENIIDESGMPKERFSAEFPKEGPSILRIQQVVRGDSAAYFCASSPGGTDTEAFFGQGTRLTVV.

The chain links TRBV9 to TRBJ2-1; 14 nucleotides agree with TRBD2. The V gene's germline CDR1 is SGDLS and CDR2 YYNGEE. V dropped 0 bases and J dropped 5; count of bases not matched to a gene: 4. The CDR3 runs to 17 residues. DNA for the CDR3: TGTGCCAGCAGCGTAGTTGGACTAGCGGGAGGAAACAATGAGCAGTTCTTC. This sequence encodes CASSVVGLAGGNNEQFF.

The J gene is TRBJ2-7, the V gene TRBV5-4; TRBD1 matches 8 bases. J was trimmed by 2 bases and V by 5 bases; bases with no gene match: 3. Germline V gene sequence: CDR1 SGHNT, CDR2 YYREEE (reference sequence). This CDR3 region has 13 residues. CDR3 sequence (DNA): TGTGCCAGCAGTCCGGACAGGGCCTACGAGCAGTACTTC. It codes for CASSPDRAYEQYF. Together with reference TRBV5-4 and TRBJ2-7, the CDR3 gives the full variable domain: ETGVTQSPTHLIKTRGQQVTLRCSSQSGHNTVSWYQQALGQGPQFIFQYYREEENGRGNFPPRFSGLQFPNYSSELNVNALELDDSALYLCASSPDRAYEQYFGPGTRLTVT.

Concerning this clone itself: The sample has other DNA sequences that encode this CDR3 too. V and J are TRBV11-2 and TRBJ2-7; 8 positions match TRBD1. The CDR3 has 12 amino acids. Trimming at V came to 3 bases and at J to 7 bases, leaving 2 bases not matched to a gene. Germline CDR1 reads SGHAT; CDR2 reads FQNNGV. This chain's CDR3 is CASSFTGGEQYF. The CDR3, as DNA: TGTGCCAGCAGCTTTACAGGGGGGGAGCAGTACTTC.

CDR3 protein: CASSFWGRGTEAFF. Here the CDR3 DNA reads TGTGCCAGCAGTTTTTGGGGCCGAGGGACTGAAGCTTTCTTT. This rearrangement joins TRBV28 to TRBJ1-1, with D possibly TRBD1 on 5 matching bases. Germline CDR1 reads MDHEN; CDR2 reads SYDVKM. The CDR3 spans 14 residues. With 3 bases removed from V and 5 bases from J, the gap between germline ends came to 13 bases.

The V gene is TRBV4-3, the J gene TRBJ2-7, with TRBD2 matching over 7 bases. Germline V gene sequence: CDR1 LGHNA, CDR2 YSLEER. The CDR3 runs 16 residues. V was pared by 1 base and J by 4 bases, with 10 bases of the junction left unmatched. This chain's CDR3 is CASSQAVWRETYEQYF. CDR3 sequence (DNA): TGCGCCAGCAGCCAAGCGGTCTGGCGGGAGACTTACGAGCAGTACTTC.

The CDR3 DNA is TGTGCCATCACCAGGACAGGTCAGGTCTCTGGGGCCAACGTCCTGACTTTC. It codes for CAITRTGQVSGANVLTF. The rearrangement uses TRBV10-3 and TRBJ2-6; TRBD1 matches at 7 bases. The ends lost 7 bases at V and 0 bases at J; junction bases unmatched: 9. From germline, CDR1 is ENHRY and CDR2 SYGVKD. The CDR3 runs to 17 residues.